This T cell receptor beta chain was obtained from a study of cytomegalovirus exposure and HLA in healthy donors. Overall study findings and caveats: Most TCR sequences showed up rarely, but some public TCRs showed up in many donors.

This clone was recorded only once. Its cognate antigen is unknown. V was clipped by 5 bases and J by 9 bases; unmatched bases: 8. The germline V gene has CDR1 MNHEY and CDR2 SVGAGI. This CDR3 contains 15 residues. Clones were read by immunoSEQ multiplex PCR, and TCRdb kept only the in-frame ones, dropping some. There are more than 65,000 clones in the sample; around 96% occur only once, and roughly 1.3% lies in the top ten. Sequencing input: PBMCs. The chain recombines TRBV6-5 with TRBJ2-1; 12 nucleotides line up with TRBD2. The receptor was derived from a woman aged 18-35 years in good health and CMV-seronegative. The CDR3 protein is CASSVTSGRFGEQFF. The CDR3 nucleotides read TGTGCCAGCAGTGTGACTAGCGGGAGATTCGGTGAGCAGTTCTTC.